This TCR beta chain was profiled in a study of chemoradiotherapy in HPV16-positive cancers. Study details: Candidate HPV-specific clones and shared TCR motifs came from a couple of HPV16-positive patients. Whole-study findings and limits: Functional assays defining HPV-specific T cells used only a couple of HPV16-positive patients. For HPV16-positive patients, expanding HPV-responsive T cells associated with longer recurrence-free survival. During treatment, candidate HPV-specific clones and E7-related motifs expanded in tumor.

With regard to this clone: What it recognizes is unknown.

Germline V CDR1 and CDR2: SGHDN, FVKESK. V was shortened by 0 bases and J by 5 bases, with 4 bases between the two germline ends. The length of the CDR3 is 12 residues. Repertoires were generated with immunoSEQ multiplex PCR, while TCRdb's copy carries only in-frame clones and drops some. This table has 15,000 to 20,000 clones, 79% appearing once. The chain has TRBV14 and TRBJ2-5; D remains ambiguous. Sample collection was performed from a patient who underwent chemoradiotherapy. This TCR was sampled from a human donor with HPV-associated anogenital cancer. This chain's CDR3 is CASSQDIETQYF. CDR3 nucleotide sequence: TGTGCCAGCAGCCAAGATATCGAGACCCAGTACTTC.